This record concerns one T cell receptor beta chain sequence. This record belongs to a study of blood T cell repertoires in COVID-19. About the study: The United States, Italy and Spain supplied acute and convalescent COVID-19 samples. Nucleic acid was either cDNA or gDNA, and it came from T cells, B-cell-depleted T cells, or PBMCs.

The germline CDR1 and CDR2 sequences are SGHKS and YYEKEE (reference sequence). The CDR3 has 13 residues. V shed 4 bases and J shed 1 base, with 9 bases lying between them. Under the authors' procedure: Reference gene primer amplification yielded estimated nucleated cell counts. Libraries were prepared by immunoSEQ multiplex PCR; TCRdb keeps only in-frame clonotypes and omits some of them. From that table come the V and J calls and clone size; the DNA was used to work out D and trimming. The sample shows approximately 210,000 clones, roughly nine tenths of them seen only once. This TCR was recovered from a man in his forties with acute or convalescent COVID-19. Sample: peripheral blood. The chain couples TRBV5-5 to TRBJ2-7, with D perhaps matching TRBD2 (5 bases). CDR3 coding DNA: TGTGCCAGCAGCCGGTGGAGGTCCTACGAGCAGTACTTC. Encoded protein: CASSRWRSYEQYF.